Shown below are 4 T cell receptor beta chains from a single sample sequenced in a study of blood T cells in healthy people across ages. Through a sample-barcoded 5' primer and a J-beta primer mix, a second PCR was run for roughly 6 to 11 cycles. TCRdb reprocessed the 5' RACE reads via MiXCR and lists one record per CDR3 protein. The top ten hold under 20% of the sample, which has approximately 1,000,000 distinct CDR3 sequences, 40% to 55% seen once. The sample comprised blood. The receptors were sampled from a woman aged 55-69 years in good health.

The genes are TRBV15 and TRBJ2-1, with D perhaps TRBD2 (5 bases). Trimming stripped 5 bases from V and 2 bases from J, with 16 bases between. This CDR3 is built from 16 residues. CDR1 is LNHNV, CDR2 YYDKDF, per germline (reference sequence). CDR3 in DNA: TGTGCCACCAGCCGTCCAGCGAGCGGCCCCTACAATGAGCAGTTCTTC. Residues: CATSRPASGPYNEQFF. Looking up the rest from reference TRBV15 and TRBJ2-1 gives the full variable domain: DAMVIQNPRYQVTQFGKPVTLSCSQTLNHNVMYWYQQKSSQAPKLLFHYYDKDFNNEADTPDNFQSRRPNTSFCFLDIRSPGLGDTAMYLCATSRPASGPYNEQFFGPGTRLTVL.

The chain joins TRBV11-3 to TRBJ2-5; unclear D gene. Deletions cut 1 base from V and 5 bases from J, with 8 bases between. The CDR3 loop spans 13 amino acids. Per germline, CDR1 SGHNT and CDR2 YENEEA. DNA for the CDR3: TGTGCCAGCAGCTTAGGTGCTCACGAGACCCAGTACTTC. It encodes CASSLGAHETQYF.

This clonotype was seen once. V gene TRBV7-9 combines with J gene TRBJ2-5; TRBD1 is a possible D gene (6 bases). In germline, CDR1 is SEHNR, CDR2 FQNEAQ (reference sequence). Trimming cost V 5 bases and J 1 base, with 20 bases left between them. CDR3 length: 17 amino acids. The CDR3 DNA reads TGTGCCAGCAGCCCTGCGACAGGAATGGGCATCCAAGAGACCCAGTACTTC. This encodes CASSPATGMGIQETQYF. Complete variable domain (other parts from reference TRBV7-9 and TRBJ2-5): DTGVSQNPRHKITKRGQNVTFRCDPISEHNRLYWYRQTLGQGPEFLTYFQNEAQLEKSRLLSDRFSAERPKGSFSTLEIQRTEQGDSAMYLCASSPATGMGIQETQYFGPGTRLLVL.

V is TRBV7-9 and J is TRBJ2-7, with 14 bases aligning to TRBD2. Germline V CDR1 and CDR2: SEHNR, FQNEAQ (reference sequence). CDR3 length: 17 residues. The ends lost 4 bases at V and 4 bases at J; junction bases unmatched: 9. CDR3 loop: CASSSFGTSGSFYEQYF. Here the CDR3 DNA reads TGTGCCAGCAGCTCGTTCGGGACTAGCGGGAGTTTTTACGAGCAGTACTTC.